This is a list of T cell receptor beta chains from one sample in a study of beta chain features in type 1 diabetes. TCRdb keeps only in-frame clones here, not all; method: immunoSEQ multiplex PCR. The sample records about 160,000 clones, about 9.1% being singletons. Source material: central memory CD4+ T cells from blood. The receptors derive from a woman aged 18-29 years in good health. Each CDR3 is given with its conserved first and last residue. Fields, in order: J gene, clone size, CDR3 length, D gene, V gene, CDR3 DNA, CDR3 protein. The D gene is left open where the match is weak. Clone size is not always given. Where it is, it says once, few, many or a class for expanded clones.

TRBJ1-3,.,14,TRBD1,TRBV18,TGTGCCAGCAACCGGGACAGGCTTGGAAACACCATATATTTT,CASNRDRLGNTIYF
TRBJ2-3,.,13,.,TRBV7-8,TGTGCCAGTAGCTACAGGGATACAGATACGCAGTATTTT,CASSYRDTDTQYF
TRBJ2-7,.,10,.,TRBV29-1,TGCAGCGTTGCAGGGGACGAGCAGTACTTC,CSVAGDEQYF
TRBJ2-6,.,12,.,TRBV19,TGTGCCAGTTACTCTGGGGCCAACGTCCTGACTTTC,CASYSGANVLTF
TRBJ2-3,few,15,.,TRBV6-1,TGTGCCAGCAGTGAATCGAACGGACTCACAGATACGCAGTATTTT,CASSESNGLTDTQYF
TRBJ2-7,.,13,.,TRBV19,TGTGCCAGTAGTCCGACAGTAACCTACGAGCAGTACTTC,CASSPTVTYEQYF
TRBJ2-5,few,13,.,TRBV11-2,TGTGCCAGCAGCTTTCAGGGGGGAGAGACCCAGTACTTC,CASSFQGGETQYF
TRBJ1-2,few,14,.,TRBV4-2,TGTGCCAGCAGCCAAGCGGAGAGTAACTATGGCTACACCTTC,CASSQAESNYGYTF
TRBJ2-1,.,10,.,TRBV2,TGTGCCTCCCGGGATACAGTGCAGTTCTTC,CASRDTVQFF
TRBJ2-1,few,16,TRBD2,TRBV6-6,TGTGCCAGCAGTTACACGGGACTAGCGGTAGACAATGAGCAGTTCTTC,CASSYTGLAVDNEQFF
TRBJ2-7,.,12,.,TRBV28,TGTGCCAGCAGTTCCAGAAACTACGAGCAGTACTTC,CASSSRNYEQYF
TRBJ1-2,.,14,.,TRBV2,TGTGCCAGCAGTGTGGACAGCGAGAACTATGGCTACACCTTC,CASSVDSENYGYTF
TRBJ1-2,few,15,TRBD1,TRBV29-1,TGCAGCGCCAAGAGGACAGGGGGTTTAAGTGGTGGCTACACCTTC,CSAKRTGGLSGGYTF
TRBJ2-7,.,16,.,TRBV18,TGTGCCAGCTCACCTGGTGGGGGGGCCCTATTCTACGAGCAGTACTTC,CASSPGGGALFYEQYF
TRBJ2-3,.,14,.,TRBV5-1,TGCGCCAGCAGCTTGACACCTTACACAGATACGCAGTATTTT,CASSLTPYTDTQYF
TRBJ2-7,.,13,TRBD1,TRBV5-1,TGCGCCAGCAGCAAGGACAGGGGGCACGAGCAGTACTTC,CASSKDRGHEQYF
TRBJ1-2,.,14,TRBD1,TRBV27,TGTGCCAGCAGTTTTCGGACAGGGACCTATGGCTACACCTTC,CASSFRTGTYGYTF
TRBJ2-1,many,14,.,TRBV23-1,TGCGCCGATCCAGGGGCCCCCTCCTACAATGAGCAGTTCTTC,CADPGAPSYNEQFF
TRBJ1-2,few,15,TRBD1,TRBV18,TGTGCCAGCTCACCAGAGACAGGGCAAAACTATGGCTACACCTTC,CASSPETGQNYGYTF
TRBJ2-2,.,17,TRBD2,TRBV4-2,TGTGCCAGCAGTTCGATTGGACTAGCGGAAAACACCGGGGAGCTGTTTTTT,CASSSIGLAENTGELFF
TRBJ2-1,.,15,.,TRBV19,TGTGCCAGTAGTATGTATGCCAGCTCCTACAATGAGCAGTTCTTC,CASSMYASSYNEQFF
TRBJ2-7,.,15,TRBD1,TRBV10-3,TGTGCCATCAGGTCCGGGACAGGGGGTTCTTACGAGCAGTACTTC,CAIRSGTGGSYEQYF
TRBJ2-1,few,19,TRBD2,TRBV18,TGTGCCAGCTCTCACGCGGGACTAGCGGGGGGTTCCTCCTACAATGAGCAGTTCTTC,CASSHAGLAGGSSYNEQFF
TRBJ1-4,.,12,TRBD1,TRBV28,TGTGCCAGCGAGGGGGCGCAGGAAAAACTGTTTTTT,CASEGAQEKLFF
TRBJ2-5,few,13,TRBD1,TRBV2,TGTGCCAGCAGCCGGACAGGGAAGGAGACCCAGTACTTC,CASSRTGKETQYF
TRBJ1-1,.,15,.,TRBV4-3,TGCGCCAGCAGCCAAGATCAGGGCAGCGGGACTGAAGCTTTCTTT,CASSQDQGSGTEAFF
TRBJ2-1,few,16,TRBD2,TRBV5-6,TGTGCCAGCAGCTTGTACAGACTAGCGGGACACAATGAGCAGTTCTTC,CASSLYRLAGHNEQFF
TRBJ1-5,.,12,TRBD1,TRBV2,TGTGCCAGCATAGGGGACAGTCAGCCCCAGCATTTT,CASIGDSQPQHF
TRBJ2-1,few,14,.,TRBV5-1,TGCGCCAGCACCCTACGGGGATCCTACAATGAGCAGTTCTTC,CASTLRGSYNEQFF
TRBJ2-3,few,12,.,TRBV18,TGTGCCAGCTTACTGCAAACGGATACGCAGTATTTT,CASLLQTDTQYF
TRBJ1-2,few,15,TRBD1,TRBV6-5,TGTGCCAGCAGTTTATCAGGGGGCACGAACTATGGCTACACCTTC,CASSLSGGTNYGYTF
TRBJ2-2,few,14,.,TRBV9,TGTGCCAGCAGCGTAGACGGTAACACCGGGGAGCTGTTTTTT,CASSVDGNTGELFF
TRBJ2-7,.,15,TRBD1,TRBV7-9,TGTGCCAGCAGCGGACGACAGGGGTCAAAGTACGAGCAGTACTTC,CASSGRQGSKYEQYF
TRBJ2-3,few,14,TRBD2,TRBV9,TGTGCCAGCAGCGAGAGCGGGAACACAGATACGCAGTATTTT,CASSESGNTDTQYF
TRBJ1-1,few,13,TRBD1,TRBV9,TGTGCCAGCGGACAGGGGAATTCGGCTGAAGCTTTCTTT,CASGQGNSAEAFF
TRBJ2-7,few,15,.,TRBV4-3,TGCGCCAGCAGCCAAGCTGCGGGGTTGTTGTACGAGCAGTACTTC,CASSQAAGLLYEQYF
TRBJ2-3,.,15,TRBD2,TRBV2,TGTGCCAGCAGTAAGACTAGCGGTGGCACAGATACGCAGTATTTT,CASSKTSGGTDTQYF
TRBJ2-2,few,17,TRBD2,TRBV4-3,TGCGCCAGCAGCCAAGATCTAAGCGGGGGGCCTTCCGGGGAGCTGTTTTTT,CASSQDLSGGPSGELFF
TRBJ2-3,.,14,.,TRBV5-1,TGCGCCAGCAGCCCCTCGAGACAGCCAGATACGCAGTATTTT,CASSPSRQPDTQYF
TRBJ1-1,.,13,.,TRBV6-6,TGTGCCAGCAGTTACCGGGTTTTCACTGAAGCTTTCTTT,CASSYRVFTEAFF